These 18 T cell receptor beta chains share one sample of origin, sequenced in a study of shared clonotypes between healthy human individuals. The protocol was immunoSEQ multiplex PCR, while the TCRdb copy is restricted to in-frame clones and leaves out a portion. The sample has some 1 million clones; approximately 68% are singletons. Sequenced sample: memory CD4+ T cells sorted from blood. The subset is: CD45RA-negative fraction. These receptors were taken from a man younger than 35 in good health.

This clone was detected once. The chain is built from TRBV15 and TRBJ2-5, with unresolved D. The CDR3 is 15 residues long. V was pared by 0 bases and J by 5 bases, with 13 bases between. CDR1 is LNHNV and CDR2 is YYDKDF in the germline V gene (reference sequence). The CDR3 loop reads CATSRDLGYGETQYF. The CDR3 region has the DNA TGTGCCACCAGCAGAGATCTGGGGTATGGGGAGACCCAGTACTTC.

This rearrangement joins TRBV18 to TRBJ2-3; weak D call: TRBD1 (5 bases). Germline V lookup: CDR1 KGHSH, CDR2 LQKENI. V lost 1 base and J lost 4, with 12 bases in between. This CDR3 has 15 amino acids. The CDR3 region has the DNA TGTGCCAGCTCACCACAAAGGGGTAGTGCAGATACGCAGTATTTT. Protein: CASSPQRGSADTQYF.

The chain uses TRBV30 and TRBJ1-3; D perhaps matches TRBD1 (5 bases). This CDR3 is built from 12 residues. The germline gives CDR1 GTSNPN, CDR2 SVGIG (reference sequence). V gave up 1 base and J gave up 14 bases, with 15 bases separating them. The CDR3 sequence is CAWSAAYQGVYF. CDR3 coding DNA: TGTGCCTGGAGTGCCGCCTACCAGGGTGTATATTTT.

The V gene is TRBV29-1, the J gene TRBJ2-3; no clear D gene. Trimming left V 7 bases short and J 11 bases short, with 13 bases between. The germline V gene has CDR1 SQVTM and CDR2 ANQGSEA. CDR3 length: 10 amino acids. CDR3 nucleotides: TGCAGCGGGTACAGAGGCGGGCAGTATTTT. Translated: CSGYRGGQYF.

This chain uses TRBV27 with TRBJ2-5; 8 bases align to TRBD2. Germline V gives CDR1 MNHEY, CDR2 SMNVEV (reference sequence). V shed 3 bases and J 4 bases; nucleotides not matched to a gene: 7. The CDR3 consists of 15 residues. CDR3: CASSFREGLVETQYF. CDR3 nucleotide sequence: TGTGCCAGCAGTTTCCGGGAGGGGTTAGTAGAGACCCAGTACTTC.

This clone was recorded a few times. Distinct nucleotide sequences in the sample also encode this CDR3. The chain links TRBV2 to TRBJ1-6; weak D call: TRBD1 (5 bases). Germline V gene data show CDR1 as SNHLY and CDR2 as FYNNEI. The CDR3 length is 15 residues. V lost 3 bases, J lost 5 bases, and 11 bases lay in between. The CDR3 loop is CASSDSGNNNSPLHF. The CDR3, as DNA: TGTGCCAGCAGTGACTCAGGGAATAATAATTCACCCCTCCACTTT. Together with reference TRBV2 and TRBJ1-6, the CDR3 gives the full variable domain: EPEVTQTPSHQVTQMGQEVILRCVPISNHLYFYWYRQILGQKVEFLVSFYNNEISEKSEIFDDQFSVERPDGSNFTLKIRSTKLEDSAMYFCASSDSGNNNSPLHFGNGTRLTVT.

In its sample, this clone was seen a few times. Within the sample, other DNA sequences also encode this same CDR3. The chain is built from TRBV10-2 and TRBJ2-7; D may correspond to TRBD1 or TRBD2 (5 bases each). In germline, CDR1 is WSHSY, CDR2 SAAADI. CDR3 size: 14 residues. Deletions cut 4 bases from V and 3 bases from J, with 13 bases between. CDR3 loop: CASSGPGTNYEQYF. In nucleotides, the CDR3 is TGCGCCAGCAGTGGGCCCGGGACGAACTACGAGCAGTACTTC.

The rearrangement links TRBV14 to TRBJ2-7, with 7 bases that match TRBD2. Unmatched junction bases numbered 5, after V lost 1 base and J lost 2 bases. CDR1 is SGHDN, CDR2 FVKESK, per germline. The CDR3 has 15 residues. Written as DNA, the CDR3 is TGTGCCAGCAGCCAAGTAAAGGGACTACCCTACGAGCAGTACTTC. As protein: CASSQVKGLPYEQYF.

This CDR3 reads CSVEDITGQYF. The CDR3 DNA is TGCAGCGTTGAAGATATAACTGGGCAGTACTTC. This rearrangement joins TRBV29-1 to TRBJ2-7; no firm D call. Germline CDR1 is SQVTM and CDR2 is ANQGSEA. Trimming removed 0 bases from V and 9 bases from J, with 9 bases in between. The CDR3 runs to 11 residues.

CDR3 coding DNA: TGCGCCACCGCGCGGGAACTGGTGGAGGGAGAGCAGTTCTTC. Translation: CATARELVEGEQFF. The V and J genes are TRBV5-1 and TRBJ2-1; tentatively, D is TRBD2 (6 bases). The CDR3 extends over 14 amino acids. Trimming took 9 bases from V and 10 from J, leaving 23 bases between them. Germline CDR1 SGHRS, CDR2 YFSETQ.

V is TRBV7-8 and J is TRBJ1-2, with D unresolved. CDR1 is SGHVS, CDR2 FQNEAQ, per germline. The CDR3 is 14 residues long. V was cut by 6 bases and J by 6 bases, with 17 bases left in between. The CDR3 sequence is CASSNREGSNGYTF. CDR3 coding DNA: TGTGCCAGCAGTAACCGGGAGGGTAGCAATGGCTACACCTTC.

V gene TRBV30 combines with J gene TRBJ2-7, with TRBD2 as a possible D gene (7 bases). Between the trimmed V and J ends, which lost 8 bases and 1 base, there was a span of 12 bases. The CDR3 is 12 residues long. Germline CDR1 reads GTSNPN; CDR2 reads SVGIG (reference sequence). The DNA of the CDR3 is TGTGCCAGCGGGACAACTTCCTACGAGCAGTACTTC. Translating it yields CASGTTSYEQYF.

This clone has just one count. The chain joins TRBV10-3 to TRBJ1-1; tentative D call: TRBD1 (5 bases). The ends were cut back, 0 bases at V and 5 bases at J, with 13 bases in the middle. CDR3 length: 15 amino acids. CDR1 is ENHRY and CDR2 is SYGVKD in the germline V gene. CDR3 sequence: CAISESGRRVTEAFF. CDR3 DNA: TGTGCCATCAGTGAGTCGGGGCGGAGGGTAACTGAAGCTTTCTTT.

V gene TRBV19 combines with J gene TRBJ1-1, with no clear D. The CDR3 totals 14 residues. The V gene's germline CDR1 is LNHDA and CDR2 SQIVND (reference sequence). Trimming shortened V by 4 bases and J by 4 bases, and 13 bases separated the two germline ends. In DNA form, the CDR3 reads TGTGCCAGTAGTAGCCAAGGTCCCGCCACTGAAGCTTTCTTT. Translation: CASSSQGPATEAFF.

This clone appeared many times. CDR3 nucleotide sequence: TGTGCCAGCGGCAGGACAGGAATCACCTACGAGCAGTACTTC. Its translation is CASGRTGITYEQYF. The chain employs TRBV6-6 and TRBJ2-7, with TRBD1 matching over 7 bases. Germline CDR1 and CDR2: MNHNY and SVGAGI (reference sequence). The junction had 9 bases not matched to a gene; V was cut back by 8 bases and J by 2 bases. The CDR3 is 14 residues long.

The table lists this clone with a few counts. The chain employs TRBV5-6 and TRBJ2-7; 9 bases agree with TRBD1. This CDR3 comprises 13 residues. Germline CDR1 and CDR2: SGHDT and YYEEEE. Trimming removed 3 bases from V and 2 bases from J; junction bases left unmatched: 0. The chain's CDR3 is CASSWDRAYEQYF. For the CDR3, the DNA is TGTGCCAGCAGCTGGGACAGGGCCTACGAGCAGTACTTC.

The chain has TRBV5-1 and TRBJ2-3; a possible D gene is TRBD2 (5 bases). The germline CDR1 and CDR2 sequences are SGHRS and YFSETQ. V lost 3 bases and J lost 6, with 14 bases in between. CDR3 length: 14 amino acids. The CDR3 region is CASSSRVLGDTQYF. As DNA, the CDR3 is TGCGCCAGCAGCTCGCGGGTCCTGGGGGATACGCAGTATTTT. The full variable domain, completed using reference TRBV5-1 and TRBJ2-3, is KAGVTQTPRYLIKTRGQQVTLSCSPISGHRSVSWYQQTPGQGLQFLFEYFSETQRNKGNFPGRFSGRQFSNSRSEMNVSTLELGDSALYLCASSSRVLGDTQYFGPGTRLTVL.

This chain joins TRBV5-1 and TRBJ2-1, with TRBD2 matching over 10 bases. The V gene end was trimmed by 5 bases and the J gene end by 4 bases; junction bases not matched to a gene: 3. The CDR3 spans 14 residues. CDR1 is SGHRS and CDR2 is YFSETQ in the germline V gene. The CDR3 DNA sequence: TGCGCCAGCAGTGGGACTAGCGCGTACAATGAGCAGTTCTTC. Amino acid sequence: CASSGTSAYNEQFF.